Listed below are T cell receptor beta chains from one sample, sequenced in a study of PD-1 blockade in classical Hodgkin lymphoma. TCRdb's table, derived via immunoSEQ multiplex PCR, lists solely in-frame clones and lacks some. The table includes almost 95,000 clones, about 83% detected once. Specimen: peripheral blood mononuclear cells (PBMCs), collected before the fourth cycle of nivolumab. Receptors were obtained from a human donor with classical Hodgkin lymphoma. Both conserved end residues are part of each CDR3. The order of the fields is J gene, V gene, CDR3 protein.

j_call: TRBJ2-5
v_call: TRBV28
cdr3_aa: CASSKRGGGRRGTQYF

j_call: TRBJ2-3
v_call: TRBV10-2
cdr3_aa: CASRNIASTDTQYF

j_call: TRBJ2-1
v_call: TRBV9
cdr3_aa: CASSVQAGGPPNEQFF

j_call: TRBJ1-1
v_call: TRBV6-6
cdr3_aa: CASSPGGTEAFF

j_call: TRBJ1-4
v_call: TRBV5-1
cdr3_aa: CASSLQGPDINEKLFF

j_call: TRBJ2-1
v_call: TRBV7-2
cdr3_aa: CASSPPPAHEQFF

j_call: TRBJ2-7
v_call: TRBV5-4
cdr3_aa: CASSLGPSDEQYF

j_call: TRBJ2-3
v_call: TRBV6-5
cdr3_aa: CASRLAGPTDTQYF

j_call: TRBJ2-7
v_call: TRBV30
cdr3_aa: CAWSAGGSEQYF

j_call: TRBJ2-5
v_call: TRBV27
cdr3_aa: CASSLITGRGETQYF

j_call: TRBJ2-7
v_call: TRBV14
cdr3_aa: CASSNTKSGQGAYEQYF

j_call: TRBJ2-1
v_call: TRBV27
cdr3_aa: CASSLFLAGARFF

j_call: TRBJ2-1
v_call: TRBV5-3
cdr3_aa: CARMGTGGEGGDIADEQFF

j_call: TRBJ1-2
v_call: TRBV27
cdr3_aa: CASSPLTGGDYGYTF

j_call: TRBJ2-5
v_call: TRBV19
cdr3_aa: CASSEGRQETQYF

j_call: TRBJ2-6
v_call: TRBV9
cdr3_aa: CASSLDTASSGANVLTF

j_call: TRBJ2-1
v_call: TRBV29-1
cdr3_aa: CSALNPGLAKTSYNEQFF

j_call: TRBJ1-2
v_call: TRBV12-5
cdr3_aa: CASGSPGGANYGYTF

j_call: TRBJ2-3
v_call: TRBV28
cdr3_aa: CASSLASGKTDTQYF

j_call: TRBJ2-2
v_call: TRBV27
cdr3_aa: CASSRAPGLAGGSTGELFF

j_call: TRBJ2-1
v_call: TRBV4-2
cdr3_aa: CASSQDAGEQFF

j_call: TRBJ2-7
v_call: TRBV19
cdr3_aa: CASSRTGDGYEQYF

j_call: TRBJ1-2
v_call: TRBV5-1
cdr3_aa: CASSFERTGDGYTF

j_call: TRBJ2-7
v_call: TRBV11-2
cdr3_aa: CASSLAGINSYEQYF